This is a list of T cell receptor beta chains from one sample in a study of early T cells in non-severe SARS-CoV-2 infection. TCRdb called the 5' RACE reads again in MiXCR, with one record for every CDR3 protein. The table shows tens of thousands of distinct CDR3 sequences, with over 5% occurring only once. The input for sequencing was whole blood, taken at baseline. The origin of the receptors is an adult who was a healthcare worker with PCR-confirmed SARS-CoV-2 infection or an uninfected control (not recorded which). Each CDR3 is given with its conserved first and last residue. The D gene is left open where the match is weak. The size of a clone is reported for some rows only, either as once, few or many, or as a class for expanded clones.

many TRBJ1-1 NA TRBV6-6 CASSYGAGRGPNTEAFF TGTGCCAGCAGTTACGGGGCGGGAAGGGGCCCGAACACTGAAGCTTTCTTT
many TRBJ1-3 NA TRBV5-6 CASSLWTVGFGNTIYF TGTGCCAGCAGCTTGTGGACAGTTGGCTTCGGAAACACCATATATTTT
many TRBJ1-2 TRBD1 TRBV24-1 CATSDFGQVYGYTF TGTGCCACCAGTGATTTCGGACAGGTCTATGGCTACACCTTC
many TRBJ1-2 NA TRBV11-2 CASSLGGPGYTF TGTGCCAGCAGCTTAGGGGGACCTGGCTACACCTTC
many TRBJ1-2 NA TRBV28 CASSLRTPDNRGGYTF TGTGCCAGCAGTTTAAGGACACCAGACAATCGAGGTGGCTACACCTTC
many TRBJ2-3 TRBD2 TRBV30 CAWKPTTQTSGQGSTDTQYF TGTGCCTGGAAGCCAACTACTCAAACTAGCGGTCAGGGTAGCACAGATACGCAGTATTTT
NA TRBJ2-3 TRBD2 TRBV23-1 CASSHRGESTDTQYF TGCGCCAGCAGTCATCGGGGGGAGAGCACAGATACGCAGTATTTT
NA TRBJ2-3 TRBD2 TRBV18 CASSAPERGGTDTQYF TGTGCCAGCTCTGCCCCGGAGCGGGGGGGCACAGATACGCAGTATTTT
many TRBJ2-3 TRBD2 TRBV12-3/TRBV12-4 CASSSSGRARGDTQYF TGTGCCAGCAGTTCCAGCGGGAGGGCCCGTGGAGATACGCAGTATTTT
NA TRBJ2-7 NA TRBV4-1 CASSQDQARNYEQYF TGCGCCAGCAGCCAAGATCAGGCACGGAACTACGAGCAGTACTTC
many TRBJ1-3 TRBD1 TRBV6-5 CASRQGQISGNTIYF TGTGCCAGCAGACAGGGACAGATCTCTGGAAACACCATATATTTT
many TRBJ1-5 TRBD1 TRBV9 CASSVGGQNYQPQHF TGTGCCAGCAGCGTAGGGGGACAGAACTATCAGCCCCAGCATTTT
many TRBJ1-2 TRBD1 TRBV20-1 CSAWTGLPLMGYTF TGCAGTGCCTGGACAGGGCTTCCCCTCATGGGCTACACCTTC
few TRBJ2-1 NA TRBV5-1 CASHDGGLGNEQFF TGCGCCAGCCACGATGGGGGGCTCGGCAATGAGCAGTTCTTC
few TRBJ2-3 NA TRBV5-1 CASSHDIHGTDTQYF TGCGCCAGCAGCCACGACATCCACGGCACAGATACGCAGTATTTT
medium-sized TRBJ2-1 TRBD2 TRBV11-3 CASSFSSGRGNEQFF TGTGCCAGCAGCTTTTCTAGCGGGAGGGGGAATGAGCAGTTCTTC
few TRBJ2-2 NA TRBV7-6 CASSPPTRMNTGELFF TGTGCCAGCAGCCCCCCAACTCGCATGAACACCGGGGAGCTGTTTTTT
many TRBJ2-1 TRBD1 TRBV29-1 CSVAGTGELSAFF TGCAGCGTTGCTGGGACAGGGGAGTTGAGCGCGTTCTTC
NA TRBJ2-2 TRBD1 TRBV20-1 CSAPEGGPDTGELFF TGCAGTGCTCCGGAAGGGGGCCCCGACACCGGGGAGCTGTTTTTT
many TRBJ2-1 NA TRBV7-2 CASSFRSRGEQFF TGTGCCAGCAGCTTTAGGTCCCGGGGTGAGCAGTTCTTC
few TRBJ2-7 NA TRBV11-2 CASSWDPRGYEQYF TGTGCCAGCAGCTGGGACCCTCGGGGGTACGAGCAGTACTTC
NA TRBJ1-1 NA TRBV30 CAWNEGLNTEAFF TGTGCCTGGAATGAGGGATTGAACACTGAAGCTTTCTTT
many TRBJ1-3 NA TRBV20-1 CSASHWGTGNTIYF TGCAGTGCTAGCCACTGGGGGACTGGAAACACCATATATTTT
many TRBJ2-5 NA TRBV7-2 CASSLGPQGGETQYF TGTGCCAGCAGCTTAGGGCCACAAGGAGGGGAGACCCAGTACTTC
many TRBJ2-3 TRBD2 TRBV20-1 CSARGLAGASDTQYF TGCAGTGCGCGGGGACTAGCGGGAGCTTCAGATACGCAGTATTTT
many TRBJ1-1 NA TRBV7-8 CASSLVRTNTEAFF TGTGCCAGCAGCTTAGTAAGGACGAACACTGAAGCTTTCTTT
many TRBJ2-2 NA TRBV4-1 CASSQGLGERPNTGELFF TGCGCCAGCAGCCAAGGATTGGGGGAGCGGCCGAACACCGGGGAGCTGTTTTTT
NA TRBJ1-1 TRBD1 TRBV12-3/TRBV12-4 CASSYRQGTEAFF TGTGCCAGCAGCTACCGACAGGGCACTGAAGCTTTCTTT
few TRBJ2-4 TRBD1 TRBV2 CASYSGQGANIQYF TGTGCCAGCTATTCCGGACAGGGGGCGAACATTCAGTACTTC
NA TRBJ2-5 TRBD2 TRBV5-1 CASFKTSGVQETQYF TGCGCCAGCTTTAAGACTAGCGGGGTCCAAGAGACCCAGTACTTC
many TRBJ1-4 NA TRBV5-1 CASSQEGATNEKLFF TGCGCCAGCAGCCAGGAGGGGGCAACTAATGAAAAACTGTTTTTT
many TRBJ2-3 TRBD2 TRBV20-1 CSATLAGGAQYF TGCAGTGCTACATTAGCGGGAGGGGCGCAGTATTTT